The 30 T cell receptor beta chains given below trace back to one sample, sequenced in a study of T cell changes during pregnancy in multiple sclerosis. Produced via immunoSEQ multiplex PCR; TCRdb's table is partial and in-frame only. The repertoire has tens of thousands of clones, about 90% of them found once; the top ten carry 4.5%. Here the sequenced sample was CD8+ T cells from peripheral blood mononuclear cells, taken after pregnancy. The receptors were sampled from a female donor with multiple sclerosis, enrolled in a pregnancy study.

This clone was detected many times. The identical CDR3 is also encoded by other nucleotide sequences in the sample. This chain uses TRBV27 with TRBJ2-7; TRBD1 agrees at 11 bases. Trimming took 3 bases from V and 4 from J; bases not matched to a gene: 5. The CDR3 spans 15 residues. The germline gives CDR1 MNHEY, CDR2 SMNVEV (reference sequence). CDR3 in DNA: TGTGCCAGCAGTTTGAGCGGACAGGGGGCTTACGAGCAGTACTTC. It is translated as CASSLSGQGAYEQYF.

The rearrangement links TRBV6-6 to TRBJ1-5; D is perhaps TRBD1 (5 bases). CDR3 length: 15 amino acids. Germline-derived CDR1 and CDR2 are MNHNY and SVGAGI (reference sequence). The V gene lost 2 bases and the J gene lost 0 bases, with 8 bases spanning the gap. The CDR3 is CASSYGAGSNQPQHF. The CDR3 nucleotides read TGTGCCAGCAGTTACGGGGCTGGTAGCAATCAGCCCCAGCATTTT.

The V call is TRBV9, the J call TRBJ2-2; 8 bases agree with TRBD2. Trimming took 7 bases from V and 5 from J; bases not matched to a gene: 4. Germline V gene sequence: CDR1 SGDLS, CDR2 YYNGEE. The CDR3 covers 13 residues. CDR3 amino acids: CASASGGTGELFF. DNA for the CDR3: TGTGCCAGCGCAAGCGGGGGTACCGGGGAGCTGTTTTTT.

CDR3 sequence reads: CAIGPNRGEAFF. The CDR3 coding sequence is TGTGCCATCGGGCCGAACAGGGGAGAAGCTTTCTTT. V gene TRBV10-3 combines with J gene TRBJ1-1, with TRBD1 matching 7 bases. Germline V gene sequence: CDR1 ENHRY, CDR2 SYGVKD. V lost 8 bases and J lost 8; bases outside the gene matches: 8. CDR3 length equals 12 residues.

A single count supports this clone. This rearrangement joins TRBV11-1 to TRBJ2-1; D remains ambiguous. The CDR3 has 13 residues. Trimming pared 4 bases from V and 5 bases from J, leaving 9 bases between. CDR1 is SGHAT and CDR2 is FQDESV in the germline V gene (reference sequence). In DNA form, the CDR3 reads TGTGCCAGCAGCTATTCCCCTAACAATGAGCAGTTCTTC. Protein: CASSYSPNNEQFF.

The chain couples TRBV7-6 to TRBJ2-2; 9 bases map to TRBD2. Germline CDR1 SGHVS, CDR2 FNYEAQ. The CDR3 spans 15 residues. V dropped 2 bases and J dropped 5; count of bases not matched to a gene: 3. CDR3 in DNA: TGTGCCAGCAGCTTAAGCGGGGGGACGACCGGGGAGCTGTTTTTT. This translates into CASSLSGGTTGELFF.

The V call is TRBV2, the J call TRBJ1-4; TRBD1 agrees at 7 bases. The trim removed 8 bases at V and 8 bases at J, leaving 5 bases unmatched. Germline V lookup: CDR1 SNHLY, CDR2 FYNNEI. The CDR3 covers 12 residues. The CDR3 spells CASWDSWEKLFF. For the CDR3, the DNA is TGTGCCAGCTGGGACAGCTGGGAAAAACTGTTTTTT.

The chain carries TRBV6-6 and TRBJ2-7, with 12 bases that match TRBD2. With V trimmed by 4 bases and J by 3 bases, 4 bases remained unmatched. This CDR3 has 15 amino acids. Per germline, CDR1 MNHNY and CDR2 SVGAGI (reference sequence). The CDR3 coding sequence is TGTGCCAGCAGTTCACTAGCGGGGGGCCTCTACGAGCAGTACTTC. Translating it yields CASSSLAGGLYEQYF.

Written as DNA, the CDR3 is TGTGCCAGCAGCTTAACGGGGGGGGACACAGATACGCAGTATTTT. Its translation: CASSLTGGDTDTQYF. This chain uses TRBV7-3 with TRBJ2-3, with 7 bases identical to TRBD2. CDR3 length: 15 residues. J gave up 2 bases and V 0 bases, and 2 bases lay outside the gene matches. CDR1 and CDR2 (germline): SGHTA, FQGTGA.

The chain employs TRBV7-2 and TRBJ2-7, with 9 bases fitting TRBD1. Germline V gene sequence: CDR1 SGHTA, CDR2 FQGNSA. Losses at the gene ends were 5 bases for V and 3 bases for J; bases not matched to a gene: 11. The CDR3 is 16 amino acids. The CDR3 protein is CASSVFNAGQGYEQYF. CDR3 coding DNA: TGTGCCAGCAGCGTATTTAATGCGGGACAGGGCTACGAGCAGTACTTC.

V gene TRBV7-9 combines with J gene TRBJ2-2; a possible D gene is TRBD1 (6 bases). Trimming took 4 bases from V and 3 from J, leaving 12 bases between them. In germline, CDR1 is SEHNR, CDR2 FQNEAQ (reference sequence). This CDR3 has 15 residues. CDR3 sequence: CASSSITGYTGELFF. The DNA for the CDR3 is TGTGCCAGCAGCTCAATAACAGGGTACACCGGGGAGCTGTTTTTT.

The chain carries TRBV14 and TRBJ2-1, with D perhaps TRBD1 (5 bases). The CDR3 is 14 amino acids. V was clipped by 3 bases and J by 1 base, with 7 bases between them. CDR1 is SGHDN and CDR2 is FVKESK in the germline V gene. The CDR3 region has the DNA TGTGCCAGCAGCCAGGCAGGGTCCTACAATGAGCAGTTCTTC. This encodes CASSQAGSYNEQFF.

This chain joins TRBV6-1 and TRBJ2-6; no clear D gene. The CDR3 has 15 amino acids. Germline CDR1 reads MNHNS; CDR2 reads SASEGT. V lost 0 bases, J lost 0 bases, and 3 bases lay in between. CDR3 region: CASSEAISGANVLTF. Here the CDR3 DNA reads TGTGCCAGCAGTGAAGCTATCTCTGGGGCCAACGTCCTGACTTTC.

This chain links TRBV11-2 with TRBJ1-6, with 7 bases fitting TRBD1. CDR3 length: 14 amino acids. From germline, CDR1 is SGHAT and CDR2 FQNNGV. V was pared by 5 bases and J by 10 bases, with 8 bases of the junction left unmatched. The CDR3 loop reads CASSPTGSLSPLHF. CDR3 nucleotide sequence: TGTGCCAGCAGCCCGACAGGGTCGTTGTCACCCCTCCACTTT.

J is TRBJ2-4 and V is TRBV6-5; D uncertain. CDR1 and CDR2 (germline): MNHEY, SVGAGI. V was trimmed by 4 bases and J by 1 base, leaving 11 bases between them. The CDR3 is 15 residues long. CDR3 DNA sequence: TGTGCCAGCAGTTCCGTAGACAAGGCCAAAAACATTCAGTACTTC. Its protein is CASSSVDKAKNIQYF.

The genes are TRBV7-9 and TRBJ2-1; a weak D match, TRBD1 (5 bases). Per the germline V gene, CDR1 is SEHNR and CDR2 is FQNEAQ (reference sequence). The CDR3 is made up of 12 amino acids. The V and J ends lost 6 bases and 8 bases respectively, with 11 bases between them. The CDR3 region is CASSHIGDEQFF. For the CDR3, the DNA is TGTGCCAGCAGTCATATAGGGGATGAGCAGTTCTTC.

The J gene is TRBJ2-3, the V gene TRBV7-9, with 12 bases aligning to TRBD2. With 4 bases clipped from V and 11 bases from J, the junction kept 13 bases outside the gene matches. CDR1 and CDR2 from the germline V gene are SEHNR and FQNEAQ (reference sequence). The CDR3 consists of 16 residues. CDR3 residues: CASSSSASGGGGEQYF. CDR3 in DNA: TGTGCCAGCAGCTCATCAGCTAGCGGGGGGGGTGGGGAGCAGTATTTT.

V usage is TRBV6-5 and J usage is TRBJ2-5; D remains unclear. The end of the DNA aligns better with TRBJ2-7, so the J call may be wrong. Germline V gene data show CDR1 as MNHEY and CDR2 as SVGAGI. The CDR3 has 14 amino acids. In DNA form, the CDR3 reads TGTGCCAGCAGTTACGGCCAGGTGTCCTACGAGCAGTACTTC. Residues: CASSYGQVSYEQYF.

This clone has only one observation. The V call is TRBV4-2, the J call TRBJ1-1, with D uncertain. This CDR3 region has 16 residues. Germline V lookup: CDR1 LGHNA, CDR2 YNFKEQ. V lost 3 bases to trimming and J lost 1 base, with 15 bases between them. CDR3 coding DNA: TGTGCCAGCAGCCAGTCGTCGGACGGAGGGAACACTGAAGCTTTCTTT. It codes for CASSQSSDGGNTEAFF.

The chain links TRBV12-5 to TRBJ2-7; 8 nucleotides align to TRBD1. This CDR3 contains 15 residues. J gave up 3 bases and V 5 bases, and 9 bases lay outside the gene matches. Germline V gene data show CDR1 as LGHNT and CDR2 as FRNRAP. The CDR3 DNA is TGTGCTAGTGGTCGGACCGGGACAGGAATCTACGAGCAGTACTTC. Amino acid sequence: CASGRTGTGIYEQYF.

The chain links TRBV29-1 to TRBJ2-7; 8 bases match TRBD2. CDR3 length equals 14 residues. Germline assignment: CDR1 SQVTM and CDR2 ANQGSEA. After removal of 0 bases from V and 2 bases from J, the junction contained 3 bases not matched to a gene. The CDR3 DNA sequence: TGCAGCGTTGAAGATCCACTAGCGGCCTACGAGCAGTACTTC. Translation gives CSVEDPLAAYEQYF.

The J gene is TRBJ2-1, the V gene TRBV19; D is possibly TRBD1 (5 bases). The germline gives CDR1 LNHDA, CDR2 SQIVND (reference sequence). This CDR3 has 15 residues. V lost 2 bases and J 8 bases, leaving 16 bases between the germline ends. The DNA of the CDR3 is TGTGCCAGTAGTATACAGGGTTTAGTTATCGATGAGCAGTTCTTC. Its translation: CASSIQGLVIDEQFF. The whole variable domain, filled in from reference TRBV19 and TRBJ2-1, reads DGGITQSPKYLFRKEGQNVTLSCEQNLNHDAMYWYRQDPGQGLRLIYYSQIVNDFQKGDIAEGYSVSREKKESFPLTVTSAQKNPTAFYLCASSIQGLVIDEQFFGPGTRLTVL.

CDR3 sequence: CASSTGLAGTDTQYF. In nucleotides, the CDR3 is TGTGCCAGCAGCACGGGACTAGCGGGCACAGATACGCAGTATTTT. V usage is TRBV7-3 and J usage is TRBJ2-3, with 11 bases fitting TRBD2. Germline CDR1 reads SGHTA; CDR2 reads FQGTGA. The CDR3 loop spans 15 amino acids. After removal of 5 bases from V and 1 base from J, the junction contained 2 bases not matched to a gene.

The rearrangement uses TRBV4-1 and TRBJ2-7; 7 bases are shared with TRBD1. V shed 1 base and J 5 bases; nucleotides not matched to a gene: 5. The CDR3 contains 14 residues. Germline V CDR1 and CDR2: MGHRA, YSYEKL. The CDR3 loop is CASSQVRGLNEQYF. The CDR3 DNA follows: TGCGCCAGCAGCCAAGTTAGGGGGCTCAACGAGCAGTACTTC.

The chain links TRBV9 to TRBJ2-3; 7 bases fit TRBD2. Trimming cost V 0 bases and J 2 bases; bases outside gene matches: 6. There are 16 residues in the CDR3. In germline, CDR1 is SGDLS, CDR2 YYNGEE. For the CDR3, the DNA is TGTGCCAGCAGCGTAGTAGGACTAGGCCCCACAGATACGCAGTATTTT. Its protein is CASSVVGLGPTDTQYF.

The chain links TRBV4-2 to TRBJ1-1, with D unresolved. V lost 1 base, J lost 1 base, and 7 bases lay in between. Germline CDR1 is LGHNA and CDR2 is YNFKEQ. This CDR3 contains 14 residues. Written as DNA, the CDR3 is TGTGCCAGCAGCCAAGGTGGCGGGAACACTGAAGCTTTCTTT. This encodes CASSQGGGNTEAFF.

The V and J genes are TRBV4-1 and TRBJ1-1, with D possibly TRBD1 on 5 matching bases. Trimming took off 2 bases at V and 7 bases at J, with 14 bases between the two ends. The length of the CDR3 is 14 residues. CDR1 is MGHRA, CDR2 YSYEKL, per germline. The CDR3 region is CASSQTLGGYEAFF. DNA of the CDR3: TGCGCCAGCAGCCAAACGCTGGGGGGGTATGAAGCTTTCTTT.

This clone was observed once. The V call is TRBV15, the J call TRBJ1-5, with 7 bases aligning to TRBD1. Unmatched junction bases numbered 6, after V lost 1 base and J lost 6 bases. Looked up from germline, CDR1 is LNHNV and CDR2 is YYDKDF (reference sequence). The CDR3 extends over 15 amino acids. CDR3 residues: CATSRARQGGQPQHF. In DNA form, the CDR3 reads TGTGCCACCAGCAGAGCCCGACAGGGTGGTCAGCCCCAGCATTTT.

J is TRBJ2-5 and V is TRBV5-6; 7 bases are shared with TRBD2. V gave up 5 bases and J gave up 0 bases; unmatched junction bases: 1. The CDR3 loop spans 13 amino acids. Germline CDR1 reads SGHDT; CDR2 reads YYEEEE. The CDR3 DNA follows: TGTGCCAGCAGTCTAGCGGACCAAGAGACCCAGTACTTC. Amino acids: CASSLADQETQYF.

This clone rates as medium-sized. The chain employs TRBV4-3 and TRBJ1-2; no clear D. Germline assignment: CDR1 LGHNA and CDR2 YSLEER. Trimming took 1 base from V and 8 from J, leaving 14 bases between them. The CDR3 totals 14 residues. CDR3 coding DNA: TGCGCCAGCAGCCAAGCCCCTTCCGAGGGCGGCTACACCTTC. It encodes CASSQAPSEGGYTF.